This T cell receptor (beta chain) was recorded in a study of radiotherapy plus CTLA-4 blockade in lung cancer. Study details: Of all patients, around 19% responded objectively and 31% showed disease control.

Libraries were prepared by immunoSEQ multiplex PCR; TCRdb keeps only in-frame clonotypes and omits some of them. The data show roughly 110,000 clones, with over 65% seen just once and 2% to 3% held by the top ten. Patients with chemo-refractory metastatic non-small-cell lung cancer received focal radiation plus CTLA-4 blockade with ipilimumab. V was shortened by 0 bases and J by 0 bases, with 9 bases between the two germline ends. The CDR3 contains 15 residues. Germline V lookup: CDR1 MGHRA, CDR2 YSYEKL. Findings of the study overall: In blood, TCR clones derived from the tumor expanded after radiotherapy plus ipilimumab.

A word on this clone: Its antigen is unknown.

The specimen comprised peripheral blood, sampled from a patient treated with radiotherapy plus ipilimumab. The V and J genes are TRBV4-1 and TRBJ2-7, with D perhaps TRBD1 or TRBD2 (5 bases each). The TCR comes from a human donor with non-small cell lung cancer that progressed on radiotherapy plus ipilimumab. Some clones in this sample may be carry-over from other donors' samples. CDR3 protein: CASSQDGAFSYEQYF. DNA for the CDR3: TGCGCCAGCAGCCAAGACGGGGCCTTCTCCTACGAGCAGTACTTC.